Here is one T cell receptor beta chain with its context. The target antigen is unknown. This specimen belongs to a study of shared clonotypes between healthy human individuals. Whole-study findings and limits: Sampling involved blood alone; tissue repertoires likely differ.

Genomic DNA per cell subset filled all wells of several immunoSEQ plates. Sequencing was performed with immunoSEQ multiplex PCR; in TCRdb, only in-frame clones are kept and a portion is missing. Among 2 million to 3 million clones, 80% to 95% were seen once, and the ten largest hold around 0.4%. Germline V gene lookup returns CDR1 SEHNR and CDR2 FQNEAQ (reference sequence). The CDR3 is made up of 13 amino acids. The V gene lost 0 bases and the J gene lost 5 bases, with 8 bases spanning the gap. The V gene is TRBV7-9, the J gene TRBJ2-7, with D perhaps matching TRBD1 (5 bases). Sequenced sample: naive CD4+ T cells from PBMCs. Subset noted: CD45RA+ positively selected. The TCR sequence derives from a man between 18 and 35 years old in good health. Some clones in this sample may be carry-over from other donors' samples. For the CDR3, the DNA is TGTGCCAGCAGCTTAGCGGTGGGGCACGAGCAGTACTTC. It encodes CASSLAVGHEQYF.